This T cell receptor beta chain was documented in a study of blood T cells in healthy people across ages. Background on the study: For every two T cells, template switching captured about one barcoded beta molecule. Study-level points and caveats: CMV infection status of these donors was not known. Age showed a roughly linear inverse relationship with TCR beta diversity per million T cells.

Concerning this clonotype: Its antigen is unidentified.

Germline CDR1 and CDR2: SGHTA and FQGNSA. V lost 5 bases to trimming and J lost 4 bases; unmatched junction nucleotides: 6. The CDR3 loop spans 14 amino acids. Through a sample-barcoded 5' primer and a J-beta primer mix, a second PCR was run for roughly 6 to 11 cycles. Every single cDNA molecule received a tag from a template-switch adaptor with 12 random nucleotides. TCRdb ran MiXCR on the 5' RACE reads and lists one entry per CDR3 protein. The sample records about 780,000 distinct CDR3 sequences, 62% being singletons. The sample consisted of blood. The sequence came from a young man in good health. The V call is TRBV7-2, the J call TRBJ2-5, with 8 positions matching TRBD1. CDR3 nucleotides: TGTGCCAGCAGCGTCCGACAGGGGTCAGAGACCCAGTACTTC. Translating it yields CASSVRQGSETQYF.